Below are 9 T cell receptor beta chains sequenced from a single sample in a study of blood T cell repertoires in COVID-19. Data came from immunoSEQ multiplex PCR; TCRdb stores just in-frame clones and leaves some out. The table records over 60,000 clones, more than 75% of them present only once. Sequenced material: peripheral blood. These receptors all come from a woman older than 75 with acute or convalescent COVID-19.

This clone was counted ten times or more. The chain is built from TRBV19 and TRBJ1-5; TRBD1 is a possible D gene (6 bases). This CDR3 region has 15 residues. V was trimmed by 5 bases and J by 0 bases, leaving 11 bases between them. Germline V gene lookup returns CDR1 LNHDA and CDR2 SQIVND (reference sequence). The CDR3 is CASSPGQNSNQPQHF. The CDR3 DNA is TGTGCCAGTAGTCCCGGACAGAATAGCAATCAGCCCCAGCATTTT.

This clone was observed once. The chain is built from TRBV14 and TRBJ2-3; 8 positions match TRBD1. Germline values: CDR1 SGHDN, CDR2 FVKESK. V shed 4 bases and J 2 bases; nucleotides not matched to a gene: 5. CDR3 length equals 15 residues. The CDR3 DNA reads TGTGCCAGCAGCCCTAGGACAGGGAACACAGATACGCAGTATTTT. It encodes CASSPRTGNTDTQYF.

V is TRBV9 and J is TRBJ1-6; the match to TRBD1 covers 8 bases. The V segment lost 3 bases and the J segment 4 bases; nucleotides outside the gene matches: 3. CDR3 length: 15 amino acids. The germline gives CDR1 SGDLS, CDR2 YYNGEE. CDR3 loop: CASSDDRGYNSPLHF. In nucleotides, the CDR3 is TGTGCCAGCAGCGACGACAGGGGTTATAATTCACCCCTCCACTTT.

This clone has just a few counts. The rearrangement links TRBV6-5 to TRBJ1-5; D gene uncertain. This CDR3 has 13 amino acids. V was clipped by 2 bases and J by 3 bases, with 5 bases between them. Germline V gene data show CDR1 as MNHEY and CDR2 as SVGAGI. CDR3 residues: CASSYGLNQPQHF. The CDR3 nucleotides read TGTGCCAGCAGTTACGGACTCAATCAGCCCCAGCATTTT.

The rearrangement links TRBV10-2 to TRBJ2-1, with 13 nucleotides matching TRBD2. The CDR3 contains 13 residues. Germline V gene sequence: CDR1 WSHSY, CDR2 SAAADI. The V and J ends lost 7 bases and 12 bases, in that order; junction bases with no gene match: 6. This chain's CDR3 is CASNKGLAGTQFF. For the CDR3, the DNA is TGCGCCAGCAATAAGGGACTAGCGGGAACGCAGTTCTTC.

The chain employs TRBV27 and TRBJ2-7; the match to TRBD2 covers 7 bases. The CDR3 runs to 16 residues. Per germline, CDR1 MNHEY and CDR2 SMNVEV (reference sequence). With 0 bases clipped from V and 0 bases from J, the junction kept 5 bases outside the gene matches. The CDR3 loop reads CASSLSGGSFSYEQYF. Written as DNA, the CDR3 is TGTGCCAGCAGTTTATCGGGCGGGAGTTTCTCCTACGAGCAGTACTTC.

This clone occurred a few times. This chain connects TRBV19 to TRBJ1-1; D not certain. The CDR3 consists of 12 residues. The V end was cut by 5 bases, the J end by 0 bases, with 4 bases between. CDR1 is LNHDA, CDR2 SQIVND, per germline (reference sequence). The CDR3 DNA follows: TGTGCCAGTAGTCAGGTGAACACTGAAGCTTTCTTT. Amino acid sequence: CASSQVNTEAFF.

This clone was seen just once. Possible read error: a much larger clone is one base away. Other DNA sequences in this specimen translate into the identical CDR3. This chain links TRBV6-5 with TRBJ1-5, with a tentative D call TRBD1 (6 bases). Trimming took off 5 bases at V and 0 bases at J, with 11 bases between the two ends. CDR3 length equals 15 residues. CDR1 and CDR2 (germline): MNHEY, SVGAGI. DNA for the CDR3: TGTGCCAGCAGTCCCGGACAGAATAGCAATCAGCCCCAGCATTTT. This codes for CASSPGQNSNQPQHF.

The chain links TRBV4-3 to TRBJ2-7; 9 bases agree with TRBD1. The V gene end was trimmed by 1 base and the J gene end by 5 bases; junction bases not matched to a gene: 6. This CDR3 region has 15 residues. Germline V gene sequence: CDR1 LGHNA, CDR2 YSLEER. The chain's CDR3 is CASSQARDRAHEQYF. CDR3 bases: TGCGCCAGCAGCCAAGCCCGGGACAGGGCCCACGAGCAGTACTTC.